These 8 T cell receptor beta chains were sequenced from one sample in a study of CD8+CD57+ T cells in acquired aplastic anemia. Genomic DNA served as template for TCR beta VDJ and CDR3 profiling. TCRdb called the reads again in MiXCR, with one record for every CDR3 protein. The data contain 200,000 to 300,000 distinct CDR3 sequences, approximately 86% of them singletons. Patients chosen for sequencing had shown CD8+CD57+ cell expansion by flow cytometry. The sequencing sample was made of sorted CD4+, CD8+, or CD8+CD57+ T cells (not recorded which) from PBMCs. Receptors originate from a human donor with aplastic anemia.

With regard to this clonotype: A junction end diverges from the germline sequence, so it may reflect a read error. The chain combines TRBV5-5 with TRBJ1-6, with D unresolved. The CDR3 runs 14 residues. Germline CDR1 and CDR2: SGHKS and YYEKEE (reference sequence). CDR3 in DNA: TGCGCCAGCAGCTTGGCACCGGTTAATTCACCCCTCCACTTT. This gives the protein CASSLAPVNSPLHF.

This chain joins TRBV7-3 and TRBJ2-6; D uncertain. CDR1 is SGHTA and CDR2 is FQGTGA in the germline V gene. With 5 bases removed from V and 16 bases from J, the gap between germline ends came to 27 bases. This CDR3 has 16 residues. As DNA, the CDR3 is TGTGCCAGCAGCCTCTTGGGTAGCACAGATACGCAGTATCTGACTTTC. This encodes CASSLLGSTDTQYLTF. Variable domain in full (rest from reference TRBV7-3 and TRBJ2-6): GAGVSQTPSNKVTEKGKYVELRCDPISGHTALYWYRQSLGQGPEFLIYFQGTGAADDSGLPNDRFFAVRPEGSVSTLKIQRTERGDSAVYLCASSLLGSTDTQYLTFGAGSRLTVL.

About this clonotype: Sequence at one end of the junction differs from germline and may be a read error. The J gene is TRBJ1-2, the V gene TRBV9; D ambiguous. Per the germline V gene, CDR1 is SGDLS and CDR2 is YYNGEE. The CDR3 spans 13 residues. The chain's CDR3 is CASSQGSDTHYFF. The CDR3 region has the DNA TGTGCCAGCAGCCAAGGCTCAGATACGCACTATTTCTTC.

This CDR3 reads CASRPADTDFF. CDR3 nucleotides: TGTGCCAGCAGGCCCGCCGATACAGATTTCTTT. V gene TRBV7-9 combines with J gene TRBJ1-1; D unresolved. There are 11 residues in the CDR3. Trimming shortened V by 6 bases and J by 13 bases, and 15 bases separated the two germline ends. In germline, CDR1 is SEHNR, CDR2 FQNEAQ (reference sequence).

Concerning this clonotype: Germline and junction disagree at one end, which may indicate a read error. CDR3 coding DNA: TGTGCCAGCAGCTTACAAAGAAGCCGGGGGACGGATGATTTT. It is translated as CASSLQRSRGTDDF. The chain joins TRBV7-9 to TRBJ2-3, with TRBD2 as a possible D gene (6 bases). Germline-derived CDR1 and CDR2 are SEHNR and FQNEAQ (reference sequence). This CDR3 region has 14 residues.

Details on this clonotype: The conserved closing phenylalanine or tryptophan is absent in this CDR3, likely reflecting a read error. No DNA is shown, since the ends of the CDR3 on it are uncertain; the CDR3 is the one TCRdb lists. V is TRBV7-8 and J is TRBJ2-3; the table's D call of TRBD1 was not tested on the DNA. The germline V gene has CDR1 SGHVS and CDR2 FQNEAQ. Counting both end residues, the CDR3 totals 13 amino acids. This CDR3 reads CASGFHPDGTALS.

This clonotype was seen many times. V and J are TRBV7-9 and TRBJ1-2; D gene unclear. This CDR3 has 12 amino acids. Germline assignment: CDR1 SEHNR and CDR2 FQNEAQ (reference sequence). V lost 1 base to trimming and J lost 8 bases, with 8 bases between them. CDR3 in DNA: TGTGCCAGCAGCTTAGGAGCAGAAGGCTACACCTTC. It yields the protein CASSLGAEGYTF.

A remark on this clonotype: The limits of the CDR3 on the DNA are not certain, so only TCRdb's listed CDR3 is given. The genes are TRBV7-6 and TRBJ2-5; the D call of TRBD1 is as the table states it, not checked on the DNA. From its first to its last residue, the CDR3 has 14 amino acids. Germline CDR1 SGHVS, CDR2 FNYEAQ. The CDR3 loop reads CATSWGSGNQPQYF.